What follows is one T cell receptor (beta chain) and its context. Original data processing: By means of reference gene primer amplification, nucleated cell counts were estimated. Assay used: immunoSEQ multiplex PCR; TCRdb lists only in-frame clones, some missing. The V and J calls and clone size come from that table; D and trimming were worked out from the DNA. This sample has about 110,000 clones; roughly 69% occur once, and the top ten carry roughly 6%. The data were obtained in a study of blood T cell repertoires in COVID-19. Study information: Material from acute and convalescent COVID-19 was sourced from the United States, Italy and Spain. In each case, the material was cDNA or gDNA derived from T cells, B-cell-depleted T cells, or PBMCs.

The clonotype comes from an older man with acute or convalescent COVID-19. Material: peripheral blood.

The CDR3 DNA reads TGTGCCAGTTGCGTAGGGGGTCGTAACACAGATACGCAGTATTTT. It yields the protein CASCVGGRNTDTQYF. The rearrangement uses TRBV19 and TRBJ2-3, with a weak D call TRBD1 (6 bases). Trimming removed 8 bases from V and 2 bases from J, with 17 bases in between. The germline V gene encodes CDR1 LNHDA and CDR2 SQIVND (reference sequence). This CDR3 region has 15 residues.